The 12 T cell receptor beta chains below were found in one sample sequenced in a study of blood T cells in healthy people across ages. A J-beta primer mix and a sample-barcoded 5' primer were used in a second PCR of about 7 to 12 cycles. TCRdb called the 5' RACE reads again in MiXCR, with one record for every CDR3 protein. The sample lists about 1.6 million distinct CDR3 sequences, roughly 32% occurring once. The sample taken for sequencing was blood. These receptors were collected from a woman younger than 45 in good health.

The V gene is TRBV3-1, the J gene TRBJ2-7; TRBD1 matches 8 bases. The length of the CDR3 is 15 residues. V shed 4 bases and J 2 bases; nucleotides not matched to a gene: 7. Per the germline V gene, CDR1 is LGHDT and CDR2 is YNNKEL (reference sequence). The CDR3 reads CASSPNRGTTYEQYF. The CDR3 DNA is TGTGCCAGCAGCCCCAACAGGGGGACCACCTACGAGCAGTACTTC.

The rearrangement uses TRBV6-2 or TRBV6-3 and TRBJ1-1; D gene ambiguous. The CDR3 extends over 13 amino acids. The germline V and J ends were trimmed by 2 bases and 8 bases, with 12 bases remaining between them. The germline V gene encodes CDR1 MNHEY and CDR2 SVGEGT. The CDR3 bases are TGTGCCAGCAGTTACATGGCAGCAACCGAAGCTTTCTTT. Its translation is CASSYMAATEAFF.

The CDR3 sequence: CSAPNTGELFF. In nucleotides, the CDR3 is TGCAGCGCACCGAACACCGGGGAGCTGTTTTTT. The rearrangement links TRBV29-1 to TRBJ2-2, with D unresolved. The CDR3 is 11 amino acids. Germline V gives CDR1 SQVTM, CDR2 ANQGSEA. The V end lost 7 bases, the J end lost 0 bases, and 3 bases lay between the germline ends.

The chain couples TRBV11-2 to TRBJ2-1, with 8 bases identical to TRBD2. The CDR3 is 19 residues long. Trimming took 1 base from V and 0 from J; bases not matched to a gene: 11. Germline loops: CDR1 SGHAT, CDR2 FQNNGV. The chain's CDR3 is CASSLVGFTSGISYNEQFF. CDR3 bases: TGTGCCAGCAGCTTAGTGGGCTTTACTAGCGGTATCTCCTACAATGAGCAGTTCTTC.

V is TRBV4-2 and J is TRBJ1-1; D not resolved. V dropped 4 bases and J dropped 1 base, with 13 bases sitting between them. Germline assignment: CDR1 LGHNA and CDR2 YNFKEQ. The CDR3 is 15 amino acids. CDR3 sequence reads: CASSPFETGNTEAFF. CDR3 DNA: TGTGCCAGCAGCCCATTCGAGACGGGGAACACTGAAGCTTTCTTT.

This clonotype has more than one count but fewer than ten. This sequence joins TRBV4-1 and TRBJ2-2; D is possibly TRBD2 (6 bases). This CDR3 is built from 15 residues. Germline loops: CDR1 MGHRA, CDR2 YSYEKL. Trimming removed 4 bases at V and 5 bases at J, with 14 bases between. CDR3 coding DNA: TGCGCCAGCAGCCCCGTGGGGGGACGGACCGGGGAGCTGTTTTTT. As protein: CASSPVGGRTGELFF.

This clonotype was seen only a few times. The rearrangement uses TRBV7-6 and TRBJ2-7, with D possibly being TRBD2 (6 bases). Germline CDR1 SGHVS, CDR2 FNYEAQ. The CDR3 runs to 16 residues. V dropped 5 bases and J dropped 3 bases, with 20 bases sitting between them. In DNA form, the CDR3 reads TGTGCCAGCAGCCTCCTAGACCGGGACTCCTACTACGAGCAGTACTTC. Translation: CASSLLDRDSYYEQYF. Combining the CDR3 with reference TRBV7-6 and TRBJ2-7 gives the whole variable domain GAGVSQSPRYKVTKRGQDVALRCDPISGHVSLYWYRQALGQGPEFLTYFNYEAQQDKSGLPNDRFSAERPEGSISTLTIQRTEQRDSAMYRCASSLLDRDSYYEQYFGPGTRLTVT.

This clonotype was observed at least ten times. The CDR3 sequence is CASSPYGLAGNQETQYF. For the CDR3, the DNA is TGCGCCAGCAGCCCTTACGGACTAGCGGGGAATCAAGAGACCCAGTACTTC. This sequence joins TRBV4-1 and TRBJ2-5; 12 bases line up with TRBD2. CDR3 length: 17 amino acids. Germline trimming cut 4 bases from V and 2 bases from J; bases unmatched to any gene: 8. CDR1 is MGHRA and CDR2 is YSYEKL in the germline V gene.

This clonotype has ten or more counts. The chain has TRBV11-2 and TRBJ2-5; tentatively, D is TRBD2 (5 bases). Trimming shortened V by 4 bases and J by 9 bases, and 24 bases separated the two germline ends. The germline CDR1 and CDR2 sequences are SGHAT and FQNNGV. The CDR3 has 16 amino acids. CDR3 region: CASSSGLQSGPRAQYF. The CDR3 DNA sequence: TGTGCCAGCAGCTCCGGACTGCAGAGCGGCCCTAGGGCCCAGTACTTC.

CDR3 residues: CATSRDPGQPQHF. CDR3 DNA: TGTGCCACCAGCAGAGATCCGGGTCAGCCCCAGCATTTT. V usage is TRBV15 and J usage is TRBJ1-5; no definite D call. Trimming removed 0 bases from V and 6 bases from J, with 6 bases in between. The CDR3 runs 13 residues. Germline V lookup: CDR1 LNHNV, CDR2 YYDKDF (reference sequence).

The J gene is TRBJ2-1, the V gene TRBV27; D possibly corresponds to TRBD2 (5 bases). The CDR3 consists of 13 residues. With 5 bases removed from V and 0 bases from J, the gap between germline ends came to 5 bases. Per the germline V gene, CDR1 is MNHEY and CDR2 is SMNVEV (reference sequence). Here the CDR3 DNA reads TGTGCCAGCAGTGACTACTCCTACAATGAGCAGTTCTTC. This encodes CASSDYSYNEQFF.

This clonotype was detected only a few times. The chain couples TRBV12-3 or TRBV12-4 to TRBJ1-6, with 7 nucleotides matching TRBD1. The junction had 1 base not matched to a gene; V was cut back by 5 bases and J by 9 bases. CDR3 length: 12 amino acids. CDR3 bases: TGTGCCAGCAGTCGACAGGGTTCACCCCTCCACTTT. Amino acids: CASSRQGSPLHF.